Listed below are T cell receptor beta chains from one sample, sequenced in a study of shared clonotypes between healthy human individuals. Sequencing was performed with immunoSEQ multiplex PCR; in TCRdb, only in-frame clones are kept and a portion is missing. The profile covers 800,000 or so clones, with 95% to 97% appearing a single time and about 0.25% taken by the ten largest. Material: naive CD8+ T cells sorted from blood. The receptor set was obtained from a young man in good health. Both conserved end residues are part of each CDR3. D genes are given only for firm matches. Clone size is shown for a subset of rows, as once, few, many or a class of expanded clone.

cdr3_nt cdr3_aa v_call d_call j_call clone_size
TGTGCCACCAGCAGAGAAGCGGTGGGCCCGGAGGACTATGGCTACACCTTC CATSREAVGPEDYGYTF TRBV15 NA TRBJ1-2 NA
TGTGCCAGCAGCCCTTTGGGGGAAACAGATACGCAGTATTTT CASSPLGETDTQYF TRBV9 NA TRBJ2-3 NA
TGCGCCAGCAGCCAAGGGAGCAGGCAACGGGGGGATACGCAGTATTTT CASSQGSRQRGDTQYF TRBV4-3 NA TRBJ2-3 NA
TGTGCCAGCAGTTACAAGGGGTCCGTTCAGCCCCAGCATTTT CASSYKGSVQPQHF TRBV6-5 NA TRBJ1-5 NA
TGTGCCAGCAGATCTCCATGGGGCACTGAAGCTTTCTTT CASRSPWGTEAFF TRBV7-9 NA TRBJ1-1 NA
TGTGCCAGCAGGGCGACTAGCGCAAGCTCCTACGAGCAGTACTTC CASRATSASSYEQYF TRBV13 TRBD2 TRBJ2-7 NA
TGTGCCAGCAGCTTGACGATTCGCGCTGAAGCTTTCTTT CASSLTIRAEAFF TRBV5-6 NA TRBJ1-1 NA
TGCGCCAGCAGCGTATACCAGGTCAGGTCGGGCAGGCGGGAGACCCAGTACTTC CASSVYQVRSGRRETQYF TRBV5-1 NA TRBJ2-5 NA
TGTGCCAGCTTCGGAGGGAGAGATACGCAGTATTTT CASFGGRDTQYF TRBV2 NA TRBJ2-3 NA
TGTGCCAGCAGACAAACTCACCGCAATGAGCAGTTCTTC CASRQTHRNEQFF TRBV6-5 NA TRBJ2-1 NA
TGTGCCAGCAGGGTTCAGGGATCCGGAAACACCATATATTTT CASRVQGSGNTIYF TRBV28 NA TRBJ1-3 NA
TGTGCCAGCAGCCCTAGCGGGGGTTCCTACAATGAGCAGTTCTTC CASSPSGGSYNEQFF TRBV7-2 TRBD2 TRBJ2-1 once
TGTGCCAGCAGCGAAGGTTATGTACAGTTCTTC CASSEGYVQFF TRBV9 NA TRBJ2-1 NA
TGTGCCACCAGCGGACTAGCGGGGGGGGATGAGCAGTTCTTC CATSGLAGGDEQFF TRBV15 TRBD2 TRBJ2-1 NA
TGCGCCAGCAGCCTGAAGACAGGGGGGAACTATGGCTACACCTTC CASSLKTGGNYGYTF TRBV5-1 TRBD1 TRBJ1-2 NA
TGTGCCAGCAGCTCAGGACAGGGGCGAAATACTGAAGCTTTCTTT CASSSGQGRNTEAFF TRBV7-9 TRBD1 TRBJ1-1 NA
TGCGCCAGCAGCAAGGAGACCCAGTACTTC CASSKETQYF TRBV5-1 NA TRBJ2-5 once
TGTGCCAGCAGCTCCTCTATGGGCTCCTACGAGCAGTACTTC CASSSSMGSYEQYF TRBV11-2 NA TRBJ2-7 once
TGCGCCAGTAGTAAACCGGGGGACGTAAACTCTGGGGCCAACGTCCTGACTTTC CASSKPGDVNSGANVLTF TRBV19 NA TRBJ2-6 NA
TGTGCCAGCAGCAGGGGATTGAACACTGAAGCTTTCTTT CASSRGLNTEAFF TRBV21-1 NA TRBJ1-1 NA
TGTGCCAGCAGTGCCCAGGGGAACTATGGCTACACCTTC CASSAQGNYGYTF TRBV25-1 NA TRBJ1-2 NA
TGTGCCAGCAGCTTAGAGGGGGCGTCGGTCTCCTACACCGGGGAGCTGTTTTTT CASSLEGASVSYTGELFF TRBV7-9 TRBD1 TRBJ2-2 NA
TGTGCCAGCAGCTTAAGGGCAGCGGGAATAATGGATGAGCAGTTCTTC CASSLRAAGIMDEQFF TRBV11-2 TRBD2 TRBJ2-1 NA
TGTGCCAGCAGTGTTCCGGGACAGGGAAGTCCCGGGGAGCTGTTTTTT CASSVPGQGSPGELFF TRBV2 TRBD1 TRBJ2-2 NA
TGTGCCAGCAGCCTAACCGGGACTAGTTACAATGAGCAGTTCTTC CASSLTGTSYNEQFF TRBV7-3 TRBD2 TRBJ2-1 NA
TGTGCCAGCAGCTGGACTAGCGGGAGTAAGAATGAGCAGTTCTTC CASSWTSGSKNEQFF TRBV5-6 TRBD2 TRBJ2-1 once
TGTGCCAGCAGTTTATTCTGGGACAGAGAAGACCAAGAGACCCAGTACTTC CASSLFWDREDQETQYF TRBV28 TRBD1 TRBJ2-5 NA
TGTGCCTGGAGCCCCCTCCCTGGACAGGGTGCCACAGATACGCAGTATTTT CAWSPLPGQGATDTQYF TRBV30 TRBD1 TRBJ2-3 NA
TGTGCCATCAGTGAGTCGACCAGGGGGTTCAAACAGCCCCAGCATTTT CAISESTRGFKQPQHF TRBV10-3 TRBD1 TRBJ1-5 NA
TGTGCCAGCAGTGGGCTGGAGGATGAGCAGTTCTTC CASSGLEDEQFF TRBV2 NA TRBJ2-1 NA
TGTGCCAGCAGCCCCATAAGCAGGGTAAGCGGGGATGAGCAGTTCTTC CASSPISRVSGDEQFF TRBV5-5 TRBD2 TRBJ2-1 NA
TGTGCCAGCAGCTTAGCCGCGGATCAAATCTATGGCTACACCTTC CASSLAADQIYGYTF TRBV7-9 NA TRBJ1-2 NA
TGTGCCAGCAGCTTAGATATCCCGGGACAGGGGGCCCCGGAGACCCAGTACTTC CASSLDIPGQGAPETQYF TRBV11-2 TRBD1 TRBJ2-5 NA
TGTGCCAGCAGCTCCACATCCCCCCTTAGTACCGAGAACACTGAAGCTTTCTTT CASSSTSPLSTENTEAFF TRBV5-6 NA TRBJ1-1 NA
TGTGCCAGCAGTCCACAGGGATCGGGCACTGAAGCTTTCTTT CASSPQGSGTEAFF TRBV6-5 NA TRBJ1-1 NA
TGTGCCAGCAGTGTCTTCTCCTACGAGCAGTACTTC CASSVFSYEQYF TRBV6-1 NA TRBJ2-7 NA
TGTGCCAGCAGCTTAGCGCGACAGGGCGATGGCTACGAGCAGTACTTC CASSLARQGDGYEQYF TRBV7-9 TRBD1 TRBJ2-7 NA
TGTGCCAGCAGCTTAGTTGGTTTCTCGGGGTTTAATAGCAATCAGCCCCAGCATTTT CASSLVGFSGFNSNQPQHF TRBV7-2 NA TRBJ1-5 NA
TGTGCCAGCCCACCGATAGGGACAGGGGCGTTGAACACTGAAGCTTTCTTT CASPPIGTGALNTEAFF TRBV18 TRBD1 TRBJ1-1 NA
TGTGCCAGTAGTATAGGATCGCCTAGCTACGAGCAGTACTTC CASSIGSPSYEQYF TRBV19 NA TRBJ2-7 NA
TGTGCCACCCCCACCGGGACTAGCCAGAATGAGCAGTTCTTC CATPTGTSQNEQFF TRBV2 TRBD2 TRBJ2-1 NA
TGTGCCAGCAGCTTGGAACTAGCGGGAAATGGAAATGAGCAGTTCTTC CASSLELAGNGNEQFF TRBV5-6 TRBD2 TRBJ2-1 NA
TGTGCCAGCAGCTTAGCGAGGACAGGACGGATTTCTAGCACAGATACGCAGTATTTT CASSLARTGRISSTDTQYF TRBV7-2 TRBD1 TRBJ2-3 NA
TGTGCCAGCAGCACTGCCGGGACAGGTCGAGAGACCCAGTACTTC CASSTAGTGRETQYF TRBV7-9 TRBD1 TRBJ2-5 NA
TGTGCCAGCAGTTTATCCGGGACAGGCAAATTGGGGGGCTACACCTTC CASSLSGTGKLGGYTF TRBV27 TRBD1 TRBJ1-2 NA